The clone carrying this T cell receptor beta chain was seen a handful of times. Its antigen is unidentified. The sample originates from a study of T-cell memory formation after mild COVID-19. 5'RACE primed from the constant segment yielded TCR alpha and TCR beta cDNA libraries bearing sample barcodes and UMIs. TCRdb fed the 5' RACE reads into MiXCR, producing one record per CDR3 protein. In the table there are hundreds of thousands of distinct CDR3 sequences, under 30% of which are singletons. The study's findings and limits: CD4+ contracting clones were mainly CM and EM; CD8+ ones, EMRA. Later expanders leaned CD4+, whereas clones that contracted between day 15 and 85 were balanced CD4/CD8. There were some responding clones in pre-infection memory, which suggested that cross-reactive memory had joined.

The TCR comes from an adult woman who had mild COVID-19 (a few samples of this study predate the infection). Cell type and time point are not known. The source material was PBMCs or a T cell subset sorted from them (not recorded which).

CDR3 region: CSARWALNTEAFF. CDR3 nucleotide sequence: TGCAGTGCTAGATGGGCCCTGAACACTGAAGCTTTCTTT. V gene TRBV20-1 combines with J gene TRBJ1-1; D is unclear. The V end was cut by 2 bases, the J end by 0 bases, with 7 bases between. Germline CDR1 reads DFQATT; CDR2 reads SNEGSKA (reference sequence). The length of the CDR3 is 13 residues.